The rows below give T cell receptor beta chains drawn from one sample of a study of spatial heterogeneity in lung cancer. TCRdb fed the 5' RACE reads into MiXCR, producing one record per CDR3 protein. The sample holds about 50,000 distinct CDR3 sequences, around 7.7% seen once. The sequences come from PBMCs, collected at follow-up. These receptors all come from a female donor with early-stage non-small cell lung cancer. Each CDR3 is given with its conserved first and last residue. The D gene is left open where the match is weak. Clone sizes are shown as once, few or many counts, or a class when the clone is expanded.

abundance	v_gene	d_gene	j_gene	CDR3aa	CDR3nt
many	TRBV20-1	NA	TRBJ2-7	CSARGYEQYF	TGCAGTGCTAGGGGCTACGAGCAGTACTTC
many	TRBV20-1	TRBD1	TRBJ2-7	CSASYSGDSSYEQYF	TGCAGTGCTAGCTACAGTGGGGACAGCTCCTACGAGCAGTACTTC
many	TRBV2	NA	TRBJ1-5	CASSSQGINQPQHF	TGTGCCAGCAGCAGCCAGGGGATCAATCAGCCCCAGCATTTT
many	TRBV9	NA	TRBJ1-5	CASSVEGGNQPQHF	TGTGCCAGCAGCGTCGAGGGAGGCAATCAGCCCCAGCATTTT
few	TRBV5-5	NA	TRBJ2-7	CASSLTSIYEQYF	TGTGCCAGCAGCCTTACATCTATCTACGAGCAGTACTTC
many	TRBV5-5	NA	TRBJ1-5	CASSLARQFNQPQHF	TGTGCCAGCAGCTTGGCGAGGCAGTTCAATCAGCCCCAGCATTTT
many	TRBV12-3/TRBV12-4	NA	TRBJ1-2	CASSSNYRDGYTF	TGTGCCAGCAGTTCAAACTACAGGGATGGCTACACCTTC
many	TRBV10-3	TRBD1	TRBJ2-7	CAISDGRGLTYEQYF	TGTGCCATCAGTGATGGCAGGGGGCTAACCTACGAGCAGTACTTC
many	TRBV18	NA	TRBJ1-1	CASSPDSQEAFF	TGTGCCAGCTCACCCGACAGTCAGGAAGCTTTCTTT
many	TRBV24-1	NA	TRBJ1-1	CATSDFPMNTEAFF	TGTGCCACCAGTGATTTCCCTATGAACACTGAAGCTTTCTTT
many	TRBV29-1	TRBD1	TRBJ2-3	CSVRTGDGNTQYF	TGCAGCGTCCGGACAGGGGATGGAAATACGCAGTATTTT